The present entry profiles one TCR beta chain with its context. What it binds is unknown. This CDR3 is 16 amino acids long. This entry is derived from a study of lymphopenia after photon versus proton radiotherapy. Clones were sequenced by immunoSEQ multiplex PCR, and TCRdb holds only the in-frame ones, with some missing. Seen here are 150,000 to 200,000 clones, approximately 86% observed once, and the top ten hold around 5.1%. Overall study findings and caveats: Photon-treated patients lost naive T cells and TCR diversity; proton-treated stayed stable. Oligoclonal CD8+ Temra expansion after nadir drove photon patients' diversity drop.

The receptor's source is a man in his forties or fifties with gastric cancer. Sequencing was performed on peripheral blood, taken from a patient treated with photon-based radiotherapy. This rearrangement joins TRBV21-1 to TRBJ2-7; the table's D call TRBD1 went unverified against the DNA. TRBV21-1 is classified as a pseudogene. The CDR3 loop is CASSKDHWGQGYEQYF. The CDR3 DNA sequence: TGTGCCAGCAGCAAAGATCATTGGGGACAGGGCTACGAGCAGTACTTC.